These T cell receptor beta chains were read from a single sample in a study of T-cell reconstitution after alpha-beta-depleted transplantation in children. TCRdb processed the PCR reads anew with MiXCR; each CDR3 protein has one entry. The sample holds more than 150,000 distinct CDR3 sequences; about 14% are singletons and the top ten take 13%. Material: PBMCs from the stem cell graft donor, obtained from the stem cell graft. The receptors shown here come from a human donor who donated a stem cell graft to a child with acute lymphoblastic leukemia. Each CDR3 is given without its conserved first and last residue.

v_call,j_call,cdr3_aa
TRBV11-2,TRBJ2-7,ASSFVTSPAAYEQY
TRBV28,TRBJ2-6,ASSWGDNVLT
TRBV18,TRBJ1-2,ASSPRGLIDPAGGYGYT
TRBV19,TRBJ1-1,ASSISGGEGTEAF
TRBV20-1,TRBJ2-7,SARLAGYEQY
TRBV7-9,TRBJ1-2,ASSLDSGYT
TRBV9,TRBJ2-3,ASSPSTVITDTQY
TRBV4-1,TRBJ2-3,ASSQGRTDTQY
TRBV27,TRBJ1-5,ASSFVAGPQH
TRBV7-2,TRBJ1-5,ASSEGAISNQPQH
TRBV5-5,TRBJ2-7,ASGRDADYEQY
TRBV29-1,TRBJ1-1,SVEPGQANTEAF
TRBV6-1,TRBJ1-1,ASSGQMNTEAF
TRBV5-1,TRBJ2-7,ASSQRKGQGSSYEQY
TRBV10-3,TRBJ2-3,AISASTRPGTSGRGWTDTQY
TRBV29-1,TRBJ2-1,SVEDRADEQF
TRBV7-2,TRBJ2-1,ASSLLVWDVNGGNEQF
TRBV20-1,TRBJ2-7,SARGLGGLAGGKGYEQY
TRBV7-9,TRBJ1-6,ASSSSFGRVRPLH
TRBV9,TRBJ2-1,ASSAPRLADSGSSYNEQF
TRBV20-1,TRBJ2-1,SAPNRGGSYNEQF
TRBV7-2,TRBJ2-1,ASSSAGGNEQF
TRBV28,TRBJ2-7,ASRANRDRAYEQY
TRBV16,TRBJ2-7,ASSQPLTGTTAYEQY